This is a list of T cell receptor beta chains from one sample in a study of cytomegalovirus exposure and HLA in healthy donors. The method was immunoSEQ multiplex PCR; TCRdb's version includes in-frame clones alone and lacks a portion of them. The sample gives approximately 130,000 clones, almost 85% of which show up once; around 1.4% is in the top ten. Input material: PBMCs. These receptors all come from a woman between 18 and 29 years old in good health and CMV-seronegative. Both conserved end residues are part of each CDR3. Fields, in order: J gene, D gene, clone size, V gene, CDR3 DNA, CDR3 protein. D genes are given only for firm matches. Size is stated for part of the rows, as once, few or many counts, or as a class when the clone is expanded.

TRBJ1-2 | - | - | TRBV7-2 | TGTGCCAGCAGCCCGAGAGGAGGGGTCTATGGCTACACCTTC | CASSPRGGVYGYTF
TRBJ1-1 | - | - | TRBV6-5 | TGTGCCAGCAGGGAAGCCTGGGGCGCCACTGAAGCTTTCTTT | CASREAWGATEAFF
TRBJ1-1 | - | - | TRBV2 | TGTGCCAGCAGACCGGTACTTCCCAACACTGAAGCTTTCTTT | CASRPVLPNTEAFF
TRBJ2-3 | TRBD1 | - | TRBV7-3 | TGTGCCAGCAGCTCAGGGGGAGATACGCAGTATTTT | CASSSGGDTQYF
TRBJ1-4 | TRBD1 | - | TRBV7-9 | TGTGCCAGCAGCCCCGGACAGGGTCGCGAAAAACTGTTTTTT | CASSPGQGREKLFF
TRBJ2-3 | TRBD2 | - | TRBV10-1 | TGCGCCAGCAGTGATGGCGGGAGGGCCGTAGATACGCAGTATTTT | CASSDGGRAVDTQYF
TRBJ1-1 | - | - | TRBV6-6 | TGTGCCAGCAGTTACTCGAAGGGGCTTGAAGCTTTCTTT | CASSYSKGLEAFF
TRBJ2-1 | TRBD1 | few | TRBV19 | TGTGCCAGTAGCGAGGAGACAGGGGGTGAGGATGAGCAGTTCTTC | CASSEETGGEDEQFF
TRBJ1-1 | - | - | TRBV4-3 | TGCGCCAGCAGCCAAGTAGAGTGGGGGGGGACTGAAGCTTTCTTT | CASSQVEWGGTEAFF
TRBJ2-1 | - | - | TRBV6-1 | TGTGCCAGCACCGCCGGGAGCAATGAGCAGTTCTTC | CASTAGSNEQFF
TRBJ1-1 | TRBD1 | - | TRBV4-2 | TGTGCCAGCAGCCAAGGGACAGGTGTGGACACTGAAGCTTTCTTT | CASSQGTGVDTEAFF
TRBJ2-7 | TRBD2 | few | TRBV6-1 | TGTGCCAGCAGCGCGGGGGGCGCTTTGTACGAGCAGTACTTC | CASSAGGALYEQYF
TRBJ2-1 | - | once | TRBV5-1 | TGCGCCAGCAGCTTGGCTAGGAGGGGACGCCTCTTC | CASSLARRGRLF
TRBJ1-2 | - | - | TRBV4-3 | TGCGCCAGCAGCCAAGGATCAGGGAGGTCCAACTATGGCTACACCTTC | CASSQGSGRSNYGYTF
TRBJ1-1 | TRBD1 | - | TRBV5-1 | TGCGCCAGCAGCTGGATGTCGACAGGGGCTAACACTGAAGCTTTCTTT | CASSWMSTGANTEAFF